The entry that follows covers one T cell receptor beta chain sequence. Its antigen is currently unknown. The sample comes from a study of T cells after posttransplantation cyclophosphamide. Whole-study findings and limits: Later post-transplant blood repertoires were often dominated by donor CD8+ memory clones. Blood and skin or GI T cell repertoires showed limited TRB overlap. TRB clonality was highly associated with recipient CMV seropositivity and reactivation.

Generated by immunoSEQ multiplex PCR, the TCRdb table keeps only in-frame clones and is missing some. Among 12,000 or so clones listed, 80% to 85% were seen once. Control samples came 1 year after myeloablative marrow transplants with methotrexate plus calcineurin inhibitor. This CDR3 has 12 amino acids. Germline V gives CDR1 GTSNPN, CDR2 SVGIG (reference sequence). Trimming removed 7 bases from V and 0 bases from J, with 10 bases in between. V usage is TRBV30 and J usage is TRBJ2-7, with D perhaps matching TRBD2 (6 bases). Specimen: PBMCs, collected more than 350 days after allogeneic stem cell transplant with calcineurin inhibitor and methotrexate. The TCR was taken from a male patient in his 30s who received an allogeneic stem cell transplant from an unrelated donor, was CMV-positive, and had acute GVHD only. Certain T cells may be donor cells from the graft. CDR3 amino acids: CALSGPSYEQYF. The CDR3 DNA follows: TGTGCCTTAAGCGGGCCCTCCTACGAGCAGTACTTC.